This paragraph reports one T cell receptor beta chain. Its target antigen remains unknown. No per-base quality is available; no much larger clone lies one base away. V gives up 5 bases and J gives up 6 bases, and the segment between their germline ends measures 10 bases. CDR1 and CDR2 are drawn from the germline V gene (reference sequence): SEHNR, FQNEAQ. From the cysteine up to the phenylalanine, the CDR3 has a length of 12 residues. The sequence is cut down to CDR3 DNA, 36 bases in frame from base 1. The immunoSEQ Assay, a bias-controlled multiplex PCR, was used to amplify TCRbeta CDR3 regions from genomic DNA. The authors' analysis ran thus. The number of nucleated cells in each sample was estimated by amplification of reference gene primers within the assay. Sequence reads were collapsed and filtered to measure the absolute abundance of every unique TCRbeta CDR3 rearrangement. For each sample, productive Simpson clonality was calculated as the square root of Simpson's diversity index over productive rearrangements. TCRdb provides this immuneACCESS table in a form limited to in-frame rearrangements. Some clones are lacking; in checked studies, under half of them reflect an unresolved V gene, and why the rest are absent is not known. That table is the source of V, J and clone size, and D and trimming were worked out from the DNA. For this sample the table gives some 290,000 clones, of which 88% were detected only once. Of the sample, over 9% falls within the top ten clones.

These data originate in a study of blood T cell repertoires in COVID-19 (dated by TCRdb to 2020 to 2022). For the study in its entirety: Samples from collaborators originated in the United States, Italy and Spain and spanned both the acute and convalescent phases of COVID-19. The material from the prospective study consisted of cDNA or gDNA derived from T cells, B-cell-depleted T cells, or PBMCs. A freely available public database, intended as a resource for researchers studying the immune response to SARS-CoV-2, is where the repertoires were released. Where HLA class I and class II types were available, the types were taken from metadata supplied by the sample provider, not from assay-based typing. Subjects who had been exposed to COVID-19, were actively infected with it, or had recovered from it provided the deeply sampled blood TCRbeta repertoires that made up the dataset. The samples were drawn from the first 160 participants of the ongoing ImmuneRACE study and from 1,254 subjects provided by 6 global collaborators. A de-identified subject ID, COVID-19 status, age in years and sex were almost always included in the sample metadata.

Here is what the overall study found, with its caveats: The amount of clinical and demographic metadata varied by source and participant and was provided uncurated.

One collaborating source in Seattle enrolled patients while the patients were actively infected and followed the patients over time throughout the course of disease. Collaborating institutions collected whole blood in K2EDTA tubes following their own protocols. For TCRbeta analysis, collaborators shipped samples as frozen whole blood, isolated PBMCs, or DNA extracted from either of those sample types. Here the chain combines TRBV7-9 and TRBJ1-2; the D gene cannot be named for sure. The sample consisted of peripheral blood. The clonotype was recovered from a woman in her thirties with COVID-19, enrolled during active disease. The CDR3 protein: CASSVESDGYTF. The DNA sequence is given as TGTGCCAGCAGCGTAGAATCGGATGGCTACACCTTC. Reference TRBV7-9 and TRBJ1-2 proteins supply the regions before and after the CDR3; the full variable domain is: DTGVSQNPRHKITKRGQNVTFRCDPISEHNRLYWYRQTLGQGPEFLTYFQNEAQLEKSRLLSDRFSAERPKGSFSTLEIQRTEQGDSAMYLCASSVESDGYTFGSGTRLTVV.